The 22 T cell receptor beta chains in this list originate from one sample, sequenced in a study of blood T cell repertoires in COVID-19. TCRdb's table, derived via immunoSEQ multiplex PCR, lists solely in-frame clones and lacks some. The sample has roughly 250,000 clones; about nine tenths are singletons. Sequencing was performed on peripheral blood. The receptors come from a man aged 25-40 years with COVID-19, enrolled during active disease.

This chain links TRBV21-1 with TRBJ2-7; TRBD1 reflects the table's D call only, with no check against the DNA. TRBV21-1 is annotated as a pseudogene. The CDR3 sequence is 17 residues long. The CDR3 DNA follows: TGTGCCAGCAGCAAAGGACGGCGGGACAGGGCGACATACGAGCAGTACTTC. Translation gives CASSKGRRDRATYEQYF.

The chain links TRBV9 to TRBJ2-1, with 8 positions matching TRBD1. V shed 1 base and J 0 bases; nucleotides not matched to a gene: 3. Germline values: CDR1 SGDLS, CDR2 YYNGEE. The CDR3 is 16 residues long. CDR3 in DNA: TGTGCCAGCAGCGTATCCGGGACAGGCTCCTACAATGAGCAGTTCTTC. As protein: CASSVSGTGSYNEQFF.

CDR3: CASSDRPGSLYGYTF. The CDR3 DNA follows: TGTGCCAGCAGTGACAGGCCGGGATCCCTCTATGGCTACACCTTC. The chain employs TRBV6-4 and TRBJ1-2; D is unresolved. Trimming shortened V by 2 bases and J by 4 bases, and 14 bases separated the two germline ends. The CDR3 is 15 amino acids. Germline V gene sequence: CDR1 MRHNA, CDR2 SNTAGT.

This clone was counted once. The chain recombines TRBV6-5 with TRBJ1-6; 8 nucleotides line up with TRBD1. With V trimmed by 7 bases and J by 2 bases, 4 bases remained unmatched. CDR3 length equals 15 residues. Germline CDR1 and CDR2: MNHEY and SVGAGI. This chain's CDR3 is CASTQQGAYNSPLHF. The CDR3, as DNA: TGTGCCAGCACCCAACAGGGGGCCTATAATTCACCCCTCCACTTT.

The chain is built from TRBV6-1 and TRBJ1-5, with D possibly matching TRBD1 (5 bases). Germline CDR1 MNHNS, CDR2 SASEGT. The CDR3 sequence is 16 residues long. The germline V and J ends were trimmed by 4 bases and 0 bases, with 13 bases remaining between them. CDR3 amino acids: CASSAQGSYSNQPQHF. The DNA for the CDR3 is TGTGCCAGCAGTGCTCAGGGATCTTATAGCAATCAGCCCCAGCATTTT.

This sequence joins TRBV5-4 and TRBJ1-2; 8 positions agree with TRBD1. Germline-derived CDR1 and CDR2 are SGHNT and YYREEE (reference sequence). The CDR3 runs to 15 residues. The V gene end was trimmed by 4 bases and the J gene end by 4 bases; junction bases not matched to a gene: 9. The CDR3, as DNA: TGTGCCAGCAGCACACCGGGACAGGAGTCCTATGGCTACACCTTC. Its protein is CASSTPGQESYGYTF.

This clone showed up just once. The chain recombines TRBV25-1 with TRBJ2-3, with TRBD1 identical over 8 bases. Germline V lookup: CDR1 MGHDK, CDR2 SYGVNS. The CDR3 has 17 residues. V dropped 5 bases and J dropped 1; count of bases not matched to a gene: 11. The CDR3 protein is CASSSTLRQGRTDTQYF. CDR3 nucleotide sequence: TGTGCCAGCAGTTCCACTCTTAGACAGGGGCGCACAGATACGCAGTATTTT.

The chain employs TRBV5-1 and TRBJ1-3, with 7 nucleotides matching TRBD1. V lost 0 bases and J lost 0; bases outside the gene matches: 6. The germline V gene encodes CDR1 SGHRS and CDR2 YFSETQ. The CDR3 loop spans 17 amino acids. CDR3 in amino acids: CASSLGGTALSGNTIYF. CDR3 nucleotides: TGCGCCAGCAGCTTGGGGGGGACAGCCCTCTCTGGAAACACCATATATTTT.

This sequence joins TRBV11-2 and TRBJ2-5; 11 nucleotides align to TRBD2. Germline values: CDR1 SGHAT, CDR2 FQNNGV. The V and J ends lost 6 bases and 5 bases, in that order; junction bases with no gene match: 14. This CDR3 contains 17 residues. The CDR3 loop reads CASSSGDSGGVEETQYF. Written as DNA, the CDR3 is TGTGCCAGCAGTTCAGGGGATAGCGGGGGGGTTGAGGAGACCCAGTACTTC.

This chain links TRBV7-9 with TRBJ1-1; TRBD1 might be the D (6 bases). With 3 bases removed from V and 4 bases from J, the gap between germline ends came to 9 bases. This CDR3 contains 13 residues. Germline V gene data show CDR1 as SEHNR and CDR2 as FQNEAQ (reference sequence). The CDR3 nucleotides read TGTGCCAGCAGCTTCAGGGGACGCACTGAAGCTTTCTTT. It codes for CASSFRGRTEAFF.

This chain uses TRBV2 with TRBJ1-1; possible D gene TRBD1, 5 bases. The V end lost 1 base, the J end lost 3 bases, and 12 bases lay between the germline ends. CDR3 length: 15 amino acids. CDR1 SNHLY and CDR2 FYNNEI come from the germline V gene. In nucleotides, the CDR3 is TGTGCCAGCAGTGAAGGCGGGGGGTGGGACACTGAAGCTTTCTTT. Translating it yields CASSEGGGWDTEAFF.

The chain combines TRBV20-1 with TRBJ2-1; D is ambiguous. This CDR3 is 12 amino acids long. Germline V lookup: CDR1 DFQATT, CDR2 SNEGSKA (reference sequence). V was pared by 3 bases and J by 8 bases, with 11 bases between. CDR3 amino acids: CSASSLADEQFF. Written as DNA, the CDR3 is TGCAGTGCTAGTAGTCTGGCCGATGAGCAGTTCTTC.

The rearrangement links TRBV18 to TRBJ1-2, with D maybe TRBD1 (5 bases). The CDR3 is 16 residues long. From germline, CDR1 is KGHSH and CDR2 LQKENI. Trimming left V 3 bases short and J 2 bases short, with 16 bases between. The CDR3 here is CASSPPVDSLNYGYTF. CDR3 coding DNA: TGTGCCAGCTCACCTCCTGTCGACAGTTTGAACTATGGCTACACCTTC.

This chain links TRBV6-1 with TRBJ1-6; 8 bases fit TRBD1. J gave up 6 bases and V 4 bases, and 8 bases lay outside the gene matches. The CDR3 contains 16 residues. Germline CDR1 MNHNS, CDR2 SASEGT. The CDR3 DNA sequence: TGTGCCAGCAGTGTAGACAGGGGCCCCCTTAATTCACCCCTCCACTTT. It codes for CASSVDRGPLNSPLHF.

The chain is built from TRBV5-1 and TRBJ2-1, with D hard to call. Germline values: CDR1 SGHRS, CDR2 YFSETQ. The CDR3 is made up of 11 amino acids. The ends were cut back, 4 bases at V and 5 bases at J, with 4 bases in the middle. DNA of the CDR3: TGCGCCAGCAGCCAGGACAATGAGCAGTTCTTC. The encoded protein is CASSQDNEQFF.

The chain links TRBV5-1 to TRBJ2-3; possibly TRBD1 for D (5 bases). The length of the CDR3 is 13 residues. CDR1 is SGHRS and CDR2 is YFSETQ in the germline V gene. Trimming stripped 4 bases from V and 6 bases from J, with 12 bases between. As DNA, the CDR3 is TGCGCCAGCAGCACCCTACAGGAGGATACGCAGTATTTT. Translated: CASSTLQEDTQYF.

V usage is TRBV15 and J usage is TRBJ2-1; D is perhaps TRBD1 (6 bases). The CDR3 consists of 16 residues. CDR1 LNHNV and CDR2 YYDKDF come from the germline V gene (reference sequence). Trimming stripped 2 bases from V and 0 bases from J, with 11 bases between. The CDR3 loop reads CATSRNPDSSYNEQFF. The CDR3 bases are TGTGCCACCAGCAGAAACCCGGACAGCTCCTACAATGAGCAGTTCTTC.

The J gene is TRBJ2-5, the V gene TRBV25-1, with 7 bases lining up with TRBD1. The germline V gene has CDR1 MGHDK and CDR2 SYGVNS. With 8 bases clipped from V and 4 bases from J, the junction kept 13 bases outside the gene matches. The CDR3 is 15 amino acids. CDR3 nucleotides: TGTGCCAGCTCAGGGTTGGCAGGGGGAACAGAGACCCAGTACTTC. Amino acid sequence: CASSGLAGGTETQYF.

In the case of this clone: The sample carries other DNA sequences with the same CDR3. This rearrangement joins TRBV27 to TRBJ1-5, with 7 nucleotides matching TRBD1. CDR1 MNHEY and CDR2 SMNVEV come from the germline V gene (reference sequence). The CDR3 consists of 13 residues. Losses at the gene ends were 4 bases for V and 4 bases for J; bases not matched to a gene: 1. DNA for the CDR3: TGTGCCAGCAGTTGGACAGGTAATCAGCCCCAGCATTTT. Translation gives CASSWTGNQPQHF.

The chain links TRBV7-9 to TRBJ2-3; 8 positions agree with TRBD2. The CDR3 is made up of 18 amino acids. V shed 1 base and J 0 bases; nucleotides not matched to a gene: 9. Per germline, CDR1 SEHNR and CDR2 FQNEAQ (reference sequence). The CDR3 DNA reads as TGTGCCAGCAGCTTAGGGGCGGGGGGCTCCCTAAGCACAGATACGCAGTATTTT. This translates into CASSLGAGGSLSTDTQYF.

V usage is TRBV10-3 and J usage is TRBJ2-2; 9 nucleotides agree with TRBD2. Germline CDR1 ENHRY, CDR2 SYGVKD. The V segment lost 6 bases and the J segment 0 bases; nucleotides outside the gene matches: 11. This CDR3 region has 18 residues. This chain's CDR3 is CAISLLAGPDANTGELFF. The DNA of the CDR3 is TGTGCCATCAGCCTACTAGCGGGCCCAGACGCGAACACCGGGGAGCTGTTTTTT.

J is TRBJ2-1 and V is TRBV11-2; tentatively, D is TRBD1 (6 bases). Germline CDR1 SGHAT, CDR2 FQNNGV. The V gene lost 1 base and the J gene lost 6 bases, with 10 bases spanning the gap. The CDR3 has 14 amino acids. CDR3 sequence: CASSLGGQPNEQFF. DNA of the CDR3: TGTGCCAGCAGCTTAGGGGGACAACCCAATGAGCAGTTCTTC.